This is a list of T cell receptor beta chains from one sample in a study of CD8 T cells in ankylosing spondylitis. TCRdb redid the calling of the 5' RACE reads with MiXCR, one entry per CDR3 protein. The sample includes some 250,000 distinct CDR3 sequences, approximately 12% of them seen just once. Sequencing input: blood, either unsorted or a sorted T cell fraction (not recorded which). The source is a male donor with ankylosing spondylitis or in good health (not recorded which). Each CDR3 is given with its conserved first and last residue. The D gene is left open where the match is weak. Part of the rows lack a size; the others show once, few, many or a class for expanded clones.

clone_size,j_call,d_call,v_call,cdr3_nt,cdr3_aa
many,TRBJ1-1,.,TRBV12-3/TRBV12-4,TGTGCCAGCAGTTTGTCTGGAAATGAAGCTTTCTTT,CASSLSGNEAFF
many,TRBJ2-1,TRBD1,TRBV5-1,TGCGCCAGCAGCTATACCTCCGGGAACAGGGGGCGCCTCTACAATGAGCAGTTCTTC,CASSYTSGNRGRLYNEQFF
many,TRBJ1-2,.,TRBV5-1,TGCGCCAGCAGCTTGGATTCGGCCGATGACTATGGCTACACCTTC,CASSLDSADDYGYTF
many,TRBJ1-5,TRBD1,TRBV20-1,TGCAGTGCTAGAGACCCCGGGACAGGGATTAATCAGCCCCAGCATTTT,CSARDPGTGINQPQHF
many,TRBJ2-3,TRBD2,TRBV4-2,TGTGCCAGCAGCCAAGAGATAGCGGGGGGCACCACAGATACGCAGTATTTT,CASSQEIAGGTTDTQYF
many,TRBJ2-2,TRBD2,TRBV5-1,TGCGCCAGCAGCTTGAGACTAGCGGAGGCGAACACCGGGGAGCTGTTTTTT,CASSLRLAEANTGELFF
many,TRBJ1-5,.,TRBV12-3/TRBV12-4,TGTGCCAGCAGTATCTCAGGGTCCTTCAATCAGCCCCAGCATTTT,CASSISGSFNQPQHF
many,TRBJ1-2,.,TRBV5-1,TGCGCCAGCAGCTTGGTGCCAGTCTATGGCTACACCTTC,CASSLVPVYGYTF
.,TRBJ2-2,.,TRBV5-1,TGCGCCAGCAGCTTGGAGGTTAACACCGGGGAGCTGTTTTTT,CASSLEVNTGELFF
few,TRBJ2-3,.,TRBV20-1,TGCAGTGCTATCCAGGACGGGACAGATACGCAGTATTTT,CSAIQDGTDTQYF
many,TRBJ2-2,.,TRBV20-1,TGCAGTGGAAGGGCCAGCGGCGGGGAGCTGTTTTTT,CSGRASGGELFF
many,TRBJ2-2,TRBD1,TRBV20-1,TGCAGTGCTAGAGGGGACAGAGACACCGGGGAGCTGTTTTTT,CSARGDRDTGELFF
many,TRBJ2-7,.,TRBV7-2,TGTGCCAGCAGCTACACATCGTCCGGGTTGGCGGGCGAGCAGTACTTC,CASSYTSSGLAGEQYF
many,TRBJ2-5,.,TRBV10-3,TGTGCCATCAGTGACGCCGCCCGAGGGGGACAAGAGACCCAGTACTTC,CAISDAARGGQETQYF
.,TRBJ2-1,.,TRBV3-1,TGTGCCAGCAGCCAGGTATTGGACGGCAATGAGCAGTTCTTC,CASSQVLDGNEQFF
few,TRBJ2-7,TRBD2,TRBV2,TGTGCCAGCAGTAAGGGACTAGCGGGAGTGTCTTCCGAGCAGTACTTC,CASSKGLAGVSSEQYF